Shown below are 31 T cell receptor beta chains from a single sample sequenced in a study of identical twins. Via MiXCR, TCRdb re-called the 5' RACE reads, giving one row per CDR3 protein. The profile shows approximately 220,000 distinct CDR3 sequences, around 10% of them singletons. Sample: memory (CD45RO+) T cells sorted from blood. Receptors were obtained from a woman younger than 30 in good health.

In this sample, this clonotype turned up a few times. The J gene is TRBJ2-6, the V gene TRBV29-1, with a tentative D call TRBD1 (6 bases). The CDR3 totals 18 residues. Trimming stripped 6 bases from V and 4 bases from J, with 25 bases between. Per germline, CDR1 SQVTM and CDR2 ANQGSEA. The CDR3: CSVTFGTRTFYGANVLTF. In DNA form, the CDR3 reads TGCAGCGTGACCTTCGGGACAAGGACTTTTTACGGGGCCAACGTCCTGACTTTC.

This rearrangement joins TRBV12-3 or TRBV12-4 to TRBJ1-5; TRBD1 aligns across 8 bases. With 6 bases clipped from V and 1 base from J, the junction kept 5 bases outside the gene matches. The CDR3 is 15 amino acids. In DNA, the CDR3 is TGTGCCAGCAGCCCCTGGACAGGGAGCAATCAGCCCCAGCATTTT. Translation: CASSPWTGSNQPQHF.

This clonotype was counted ten times or more. CDR3 region: CSARDTSPSSYNEQFF. The CDR3, as DNA: TGCAGTGCTAGAGATACCAGCCCGAGCTCCTACAATGAGCAGTTCTTC. This chain joins TRBV20-1 and TRBJ2-1; D unresolved. Trimming left V 0 bases short and J 0 bases short, with 12 bases between. The CDR3 extends over 16 amino acids. The V gene's germline CDR1 is DFQATT and CDR2 SNEGSKA (reference sequence).

The table lists this clonotype with a few counts. The gene calls are TRBV7-9 and TRBJ2-7; TRBD1 matches at 7 bases. The CDR3 is made up of 13 amino acids. CDR1 is SEHNR and CDR2 is FQNEAQ in the germline V gene (reference sequence). J was trimmed by 3 bases and V by 4 bases; bases with no gene match: 3. CDR3 DNA sequence: TGTGCCAGCAGCTGGGGACAGAGCTACGAGCAGTACTTC. Translating it yields CASSWGQSYEQYF.

This clonotype was detected only a few times. This chain connects TRBV7-2 to TRBJ2-7, with 7 positions matching TRBD2. The junction had 5 bases not matched to a gene; V was cut back by 0 bases and J by 3 bases. CDR1 is SGHTA, CDR2 FQGNSA, per germline. The CDR3 consists of 15 residues. The CDR3 bases are TGTGCCAGCAGCTTAGCGGCGGGAGCTAACTACGAGCAGTACTTC. This encodes CASSLAAGANYEQYF.

This clonotype has a handful of counts. The V and J genes are TRBV11-1 and TRBJ2-1; maybe TRBD1 (6 bases). Per germline, CDR1 SGHAT and CDR2 FQDESV (reference sequence). This CDR3 spans 15 amino acids. The V end lost 5 bases, the J end lost 1 base, and 12 bases lay between the germline ends. The CDR3 sequence is CASSPQGLSYNEQFF. CDR3 DNA sequence: TGTGCCAGCAGCCCACAGGGTCTATCCTACAATGAGCAGTTCTTC.

Ten or more counts support this clonotype. CDR3 nucleotide sequence: TGTGCCAGCCTAGAAATTGGGGGTGGAAAACTGTTTTTT. Encoded protein: CASLEIGGGKLFF. V gene TRBV25-1 combines with J gene TRBJ1-4, with TRBD1 as a possible D gene (5 bases). Germline values: CDR1 MGHDK, CDR2 SYGVNS. The length of the CDR3 is 13 residues. Deletions cut 8 bases from V and 10 bases from J, with 17 bases between.

The chain carries TRBV9 and TRBJ2-1; 7 bases are shared with TRBD1. This CDR3 has 15 residues. Trimming at V came to 2 bases and at J to 4 bases, leaving 6 bases not matched to a gene. CDR1 and CDR2 (germline): SGDLS, YYNGEE. The CDR3 loop reads CASSVVGTEYNEQFF. The CDR3 DNA sequence: TGTGCCAGCAGCGTTGTTGGGACAGAGTACAATGAGCAGTTCTTC.

This clonotype has a count of ten or more. The rearrangement joins TRBV5-1 to TRBJ2-3; D uncertain. Germline V gene sequence: CDR1 SGHRS, CDR2 YFSETQ. Trimming removed 2 bases at V and 0 bases at J, with 1 base between. The CDR3 sequence is 12 residues long. CDR3 DNA: TGCGCCAGCAGCTTTAGCACAGATACGCAGTATTTT. Translating it yields CASSFSTDTQYF.

The sample holds many counts of this clonotype. V gene TRBV11-2 combines with J gene TRBJ2-5; D possibly matches TRBD1 or TRBD2 (5 bases each). This CDR3 contains 18 residues. Germline V gene sequence: CDR1 SGHAT, CDR2 FQNNGV. V lost 2 bases and J lost 0, with 19 bases in between. CDR3 sequence: CASSLRGEGNRDQETQYF. The CDR3 coding sequence is TGTGCCAGCAGCTTAAGGGGCGAGGGGAATCGGGACCAAGAGACCCAGTACTTC.

This clonotype was observed a handful of times. The rearrangement links TRBV7-2 to TRBJ2-7; TRBD2 aligns across 12 bases. The CDR3 contains 14 residues. Germline lookup yields CDR1 SGHTA and CDR2 FQGNSA. Trimming removed 7 bases from V and 6 bases from J; junction bases left unmatched: 7. CDR3 DNA: TGTGCCAGCAATCTAGGACTAGCGGGAATCGAGCAGTACTTC. It specifies CASNLGLAGIEQYF.

The rearrangement uses TRBV19 and TRBJ2-7, with 9 positions matching TRBD1. The CDR3 sequence is 15 residues long. Trimming cost V 5 bases and J 2 bases; bases outside gene matches: 7. Germline V lookup: CDR1 LNHDA, CDR2 SQIVND (reference sequence). CDR3 in amino acids: CASSFSTGGAYEQYF. CDR3 coding DNA: TGTGCCAGTAGTTTTTCGACAGGGGGGGCCTACGAGCAGTACTTC.

This clonotype has just a few counts. The V call is TRBV20-1, the J call TRBJ2-5; a possible D gene is TRBD2 (6 bases). V dropped 0 bases and J dropped 9 bases, with 14 bases sitting between them. This CDR3 contains 13 residues. Germline lookup yields CDR1 DFQATT and CDR2 SNEGSKA (reference sequence). CDR3 region: CSARDLSIAAQYF. The CDR3 DNA reads TGCAGTGCTAGAGACCTCTCCATAGCGGCCCAGTACTTC.

CDR3 DNA: TGTGCCAGCAGTTGGTGGGAGACCCAGTACTTC. Translating it yields CASSWWETQYF. This chain uses TRBV27 with TRBJ2-5; D gene unclear. Germline CDR1 MNHEY, CDR2 SMNVEV (reference sequence). The CDR3 spans 11 residues. V was cut by 4 bases and J by 5 bases, with 5 bases left in between.

This clonotype was found many times. The rearrangement joins TRBV3-1 to TRBJ2-3; 8 bases are shared with TRBD2. With 2 bases clipped from V and 4 bases from J, the junction kept 8 bases outside the gene matches. Germline V gene sequence: CDR1 LGHDT, CDR2 YNNKEL (reference sequence). The CDR3 runs 16 residues. CDR3 in DNA: TGTGCCAGCAGCCAAACGGGTAGCGGGAACGCAGATACGCAGTATTTT. Protein: CASSQTGSGNADTQYF.

This clonotype was seen at least ten times. The chain employs TRBV7-2 and TRBJ2-3; no firm D call. Germline V CDR1 and CDR2: SGHTA, FQGNSA. This CDR3 spans 15 amino acids. V was clipped by 5 bases and J by 0 bases, with 12 bases between them. CDR3 region: CASSQLGLSTDTQYF. CDR3 bases: TGTGCCAGCAGCCAACTGGGGTTGAGCACAGATACGCAGTATTTT.

This clonotype was recorded a few times. The chain employs TRBV20-1 and TRBJ2-7, with 9 bases lining up with TRBD2. Germline V gives CDR1 DFQATT, CDR2 SNEGSKA (reference sequence). The CDR3 covers 13 residues. J was trimmed by 5 bases and V by 1 base; bases with no gene match: 3. CDR3 loop: CSARASGTNEQYF. The CDR3 DNA follows: TGCAGTGCTAGAGCTAGCGGGACCAACGAGCAGTACTTC.

This clonotype showed up just a few times. The gene calls are TRBV6-2 or TRBV6-3 and TRBJ2-1; TRBD1 or TRBD2 may be the D gene (5 bases each). The CDR3 has 15 residues. Germline CDR1 reads MNHEY; CDR2 reads SVGEGT. Trimming cost V 5 bases and J 10 bases, with 21 bases left between them. The CDR3 region has the DNA TGTGCCAGCAGTGCCGAGGGGTTAACTAGAGGCGAGCAGTTCTTC. Its protein is CASSAEGLTRGEQFF.

This clonotype has just a few counts. The rearrangement links TRBV27 to TRBJ2-7; 8 nucleotides line up with TRBD1. Unmatched junction bases numbered 24, after V lost 5 bases and J lost 3 bases. CDR3 length: 20 residues. CDR1 MNHEY and CDR2 SMNVEV come from the germline V gene (reference sequence). For the CDR3, the DNA is TGTGCCAGCAGTCCCGGGACAGGTCCCCTGGTTAATGTACCGTACTACGAGCAGTACTTC. It specifies CASSPGTGPLVNVPYYEQYF.

This chain connects TRBV12-3 or TRBV12-4 to TRBJ2-3; D remains unclear. The ends were cut back, 1 base at V and 2 bases at J, with 7 bases in the middle. The CDR3 loop spans 14 amino acids. In DNA form, the CDR3 reads TGTGCCAGCAGTTTAGAGACAAACACAGATACGCAGTATTTT. Protein product: CASSLETNTDTQYF.

This clonotype was seen more than once but under ten times. CDR3 coding DNA: TGTGCCAGCAGCTTGGGTGGCGGGAGGTATCTTTCCTACAATGAGCAGTTCTTC. It translates to CASSLGGGRYLSYNEQFF. This rearrangement joins TRBV11-2 to TRBJ2-1; 8 bases are shared with TRBD2. The CDR3 sequence is 18 residues long. V was pared by 3 bases and J by 1 base, with 11 bases of the junction left unmatched. Germline V CDR1 and CDR2: SGHAT, FQNNGV.

The chain joins TRBV6-1 to TRBJ1-6, with 10 bases identical to TRBD1. Germline V gene sequence: CDR1 MNHNS, CDR2 SASEGT. J gave up 8 bases and V 11 bases, and 3 bases lay outside the gene matches. CDR3 length: 12 residues. In nucleotides, the CDR3 is TGTGCCGGGACAGGGGACCATTCACCCCTCCACTTT. Its protein product is CAGTGDHSPLHF.

This clonotype was found a few times. The CDR3 DNA reads as TGCGCCAGCAGCCCCAGGGAAAGTGGCCCCTGGGCCAACGTCCTGACTTTC. Its protein is CASSPRESGPWANVLTF. The rearrangement joins TRBV4-1 to TRBJ2-6; maybe TRBD1 (5 bases). This CDR3 has 17 amino acids. From germline, CDR1 is MGHRA and CDR2 YSYEKL. V shed 4 bases and J shed 5 bases, with 18 bases lying between them.

This clonotype has more than one count but fewer than ten. V gene TRBV2 combines with J gene TRBJ2-4, with 7 nucleotides matching TRBD1. The length of the CDR3 is 14 residues. From germline, CDR1 is SNHLY and CDR2 FYNNEI. With V trimmed by 3 bases and J by 7 bases, 6 bases remained unmatched. In nucleotides, the CDR3 is TGTGCCAGCAGTGACCCGGACAGGAGGAACATTCAGTACTTC. This encodes CASSDPDRRNIQYF. Complete variable domain (other parts from reference TRBV2 and TRBJ2-4): EPEVTQTPSHQVTQMGQEVILRCVPISNHLYFYWYRQILGQKVEFLVSFYNNEISEKSEIFDDQFSVERPDGSNFTLKIRSTKLEDSAMYFCASSDPDRRNIQYFGAGTRLSVL.

The CDR3 here is CASRDGQAYEQYF. The CDR3 region has the DNA TGTGCCAGCAGGGACGGACAGGCCTACGAGCAGTACTTC. The rearrangement links TRBV27 to TRBJ2-7; 7 bases line up with TRBD1. This CDR3 has 13 amino acids. Germline V gene data show CDR1 as MNHEY and CDR2 as SMNVEV (reference sequence). Trimming took 6 bases from V and 2 from J; bases not matched to a gene: 4.

This clonotype was seen only once. The chain links TRBV30 to TRBJ2-3; D unclear. The CDR3 has 14 residues. The germline V and J ends were trimmed by 0 bases and 2 bases, with 9 bases remaining between them. CDR1 and CDR2 (germline): GTSNPN, SVGIG (reference sequence). The CDR3 sequence: CAWSVQAATDTQYF. The CDR3 bases are TGTGCCTGGAGTGTACAAGCAGCCACAGATACGCAGTATTTT. The full variable domain, with the rest looked up from reference TRBV30 and TRBJ2-3, is SQTIHQWPATLVQPVGSPLSLECTVEGTSNPNLYWYRQAAGRGLQLLFYSVGIGQISSEVPQNLSASRPQDRQFILSSKKLLLSDSGFYLCAWSVQAATDTQYFGPGTRLTVL.

There are a few counts of this clonotype. This sequence joins TRBV12-3 or TRBV12-4 and TRBJ1-2; possibly TRBD1 for D (6 bases). CDR3 size: 15 residues. V shed 6 bases and J shed 8 bases, with 22 bases lying between them. CDR3 nucleotides: TGTGCCAGCAGCCGCCAATGGGGGGCGAGTTTAGGCTACACCTTC. Amino acid sequence: CASSRQWGASLGYTF.

The chain links TRBV7-9 to TRBJ2-3, with D unclear. CDR3 length: 15 amino acids. Germline V gene sequence: CDR1 SEHNR, CDR2 FQNEAQ (reference sequence). Between the trimmed V and J ends, which lost 2 bases and 5 bases, there was a span of 14 bases. DNA for the CDR3: TGTGCCAGCAGCTTATGGCTACCCACTCTAGATACGCAGTATTTT. It codes for CASSLWLPTLDTQYF.

This clonotype was observed a handful of times. This chain links TRBV10-3 with TRBJ2-7; TRBD2 matches 8 bases. The CDR3 is 12 residues long. From germline, CDR1 is ENHRY and CDR2 SYGVKD. The ends lost 11 bases at V and 4 bases at J; junction bases unmatched: 7. Written as DNA, the CDR3 is TGTGCCTCGAGCGGGAGATGGTACGAGCAGTACTTC. Amino acid sequence: CASSGRWYEQYF.

This chain joins TRBV5-1 and TRBJ1-2, with D tentatively TRBD1 (5 bases). The germline V and J ends were trimmed by 0 bases and 4 bases, with 10 bases remaining between them. Germline CDR1 SGHRS, CDR2 YFSETQ. The CDR3 sequence is 14 residues long. The CDR3 loop reads CASSLGDRLYGYTF. The DNA for the CDR3 is TGCGCCAGCAGCTTGGGTGACAGACTCTATGGCTACACCTTC.

This clonotype was observed a few times. This sequence joins TRBV20-1 and TRBJ2-3; 10 positions agree with TRBD2. This CDR3 region has 16 residues. Germline CDR1 is DFQATT and CDR2 is SNEGSKA (reference sequence). V lost 3 bases to trimming and J lost 5 bases; unmatched junction nucleotides: 11. CDR3 amino acids: CSASKESGRDRDTQYF. The DNA of the CDR3 is TGCAGTGCTAGTAAGGAGAGCGGGAGGGATCGAGATACGCAGTATTTT.